The 4 T cell receptor beta chains below were found in one sample sequenced in a study of T cells in women clearing cervical HPV infection. Sequenced by immunoSEQ multiplex PCR; TCRdb stores in-frame clones only, minus some. The sample includes approximately 35,000 clones. Sequencing input: blood buffy coat. Receptors were obtained from a woman aged 18 to 75 with a cervical HPV16 infection that either progressed to CIN3+ or cleared (not recorded which).

On this clone: From the germline J gene comes the end of the CDR3, since the read stops 3 residues before it. The genes are TRBV12-3 or TRBV12-4 and TRBJ1-3; D unresolved. V dropped 4 bases and J dropped 4 bases, with 5 bases sitting between them. CDR3 length equals 12 residues. The covered CDR3 bases are TGTGCCAGCAGTTCGGGGGGAAACACC. Protein sequence: CASSSGGNT. In full, the CDR3 is CASSSGGNTIYF.

A word on this clone: The missing CDR3 end, 3 residues past where the read stops, is filled in from the germline J gene. The V gene is TRBV2, the J gene TRBJ1-5, with D hard to call. V lost 6 bases, J lost 3 bases, and 12 bases lay in between. The CDR3 totals 14 residues. Germline V gene data show CDR1 as SNHLY and CDR2 as FYNNEI. CDR3: CASSQEGNNQPQHF. The sequenced CDR3 bases are TGTGCCAGCAGCCAGGAAGGAAACAATCAGCCC.

In the case of this clone: The read terminates 3 residues before the CDR3 end, so the remaining end is supplied by the germline J gene. The chain couples TRBV5-1 to TRBJ1-6, with TRBD1 as a possible D gene (6 bases). Germline CDR1 reads SGHRS; CDR2 reads YFSETQ. Between the trimmed V and J ends, which lost 0 bases and 6 bases, there was a span of 10 bases. This CDR3 comprises 15 residues. The sequenced part of the CDR3 DNA is TGCGCCAGCAGCTTGGGAACGGACAGTAATTCACCC. It translates to CASSLGTDSNSP. The whole CDR3 protein is CASSLGTDSNSPLHF.

In regard to this clone: The read falls 3 residues short of the CDR3 end, and the missing part is taken from the germline J gene. J is TRBJ1-2 and V is TRBV12-3 or TRBV12-4; tentatively, D is TRBD1 (6 bases). This CDR3 is 15 amino acids long. V lost 2 bases to trimming and J lost 6 bases, with 16 bases between them. The CDR3 bases that were read are TGTGCCAGCAGTTTAAGGTTACAGGGTATCGATGGC. This sequence encodes CASSLRLQGIDG. The full CDR3 reads CASSLRLQGIDGYTF.